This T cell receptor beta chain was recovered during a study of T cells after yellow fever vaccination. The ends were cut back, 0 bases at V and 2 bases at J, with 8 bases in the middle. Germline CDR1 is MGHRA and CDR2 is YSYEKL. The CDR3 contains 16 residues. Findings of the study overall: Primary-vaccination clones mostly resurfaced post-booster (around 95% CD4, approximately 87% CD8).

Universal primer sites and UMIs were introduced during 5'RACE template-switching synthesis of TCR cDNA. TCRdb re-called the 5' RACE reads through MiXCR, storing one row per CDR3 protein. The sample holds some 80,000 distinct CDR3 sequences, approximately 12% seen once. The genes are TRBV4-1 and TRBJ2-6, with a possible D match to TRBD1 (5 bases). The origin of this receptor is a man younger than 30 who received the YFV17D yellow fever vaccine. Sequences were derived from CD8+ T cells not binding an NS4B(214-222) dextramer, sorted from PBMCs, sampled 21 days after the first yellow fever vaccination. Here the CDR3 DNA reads TGCGCCAGCAGCCAAGATTTAGGGGCTGGGGCCAACGTCCTGACTTTC. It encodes CASSQDLGAGANVLTF.